What follows are 29 T cell receptor beta chains derived from one specimen sequenced in a study of blood T cell repertoires in COVID-19. Repertoires were generated with immunoSEQ multiplex PCR, while TCRdb's copy carries only in-frame clones and drops some. Among fewer than 55,000 clones listed, roughly 80% were seen once. The sequenced sample consisted of peripheral blood. The source is a woman aged 55-75 years with acute or convalescent COVID-19.

V usage is TRBV27 and J usage is TRBJ2-1; TRBD2 matches at 12 bases. Germline trimming cut 8 bases from V and 5 bases from J; bases unmatched to any gene: 7. The germline V gene has CDR1 MNHEY and CDR2 SMNVEV (reference sequence). The CDR3 runs to 15 residues. CDR3: CASSSGLAGNNEQFF. DNA for the CDR3: TGTGCCAGCTCATCTGGACTAGCGGGGAACAATGAGCAGTTCTTC.

The chain is built from TRBV5-1 and TRBJ2-2; no definite D call. The CDR3 runs to 14 residues. Trimming stripped 5 bases from V and 1 base from J, with 9 bases between. Germline CDR1 SGHRS, CDR2 YFSETQ. The CDR3 nucleotides read TGCGCCAGCAGGCCGCAGGTGAACACCGGGGAGCTGTTTTTT. Protein: CASRPQVNTGELFF.

The chain has TRBV6-5 and TRBJ1-2; D possibly corresponds to TRBD1 (5 bases). In germline, CDR1 is MNHEY, CDR2 SVGAGI. There are 15 residues in the CDR3. The V gene lost 6 bases and the J gene lost 3 bases, with 17 bases spanning the gap. CDR3 sequence: CASSTRQKRDYGYTF. For the CDR3, the DNA is TGTGCCAGCAGCACTCGACAGAAGCGGGACTATGGCTACACCTTC.

V is TRBV27 and J is TRBJ2-3, with TRBD2 matching over 7 bases. CDR1 is MNHEY and CDR2 is SMNVEV in the germline V gene (reference sequence). The CDR3 runs to 15 residues. Trimming took 4 bases from V and 5 from J; bases not matched to a gene: 9. This CDR3 is CASSYGGSLGDTQYF. CDR3 bases: TGTGCCAGCAGTTACGGCGGGAGTCTTGGAGATACGCAGTATTTT.

The genes are TRBV5-6 and TRBJ1-4; D is uncertain. The CDR3 spans 13 residues. Germline V gives CDR1 SGHDT, CDR2 YYEEEE. V was pared by 0 bases and J by 10 bases, with 10 bases between. In DNA form, the CDR3 reads TGTGCCAGCAGCTTGGGGGCCGTAGGAAAACTGTTTTTT. It encodes CASSLGAVGKLFF.

V is TRBV5-3 and J is TRBJ2-3; a possible D gene is TRBD2 (6 bases). TRBV5-3 is designated an ORF whose function remains uncertain. Trimming took off 0 bases at V and 0 bases at J, with 14 bases between the two ends. This CDR3 region has 17 residues. CDR3 protein: CARSLVAERASTDTQYF. DNA of the CDR3: TGTGCCAGAAGCTTGGTAGCGGAGAGGGCTAGCACAGATACGCAGTATTTT.

This rearrangement joins TRBV29-1 to TRBJ1-3; TRBD1 might be the D (5 bases). The ends were cut back, 4 bases at V and 0 bases at J, with 19 bases in the middle. This CDR3 region has 17 residues. Looked up from germline, CDR1 is SQVTM and CDR2 is ANQGSEA. For the CDR3, the DNA is TGCAGCGTTGTAGGGAAGGGGTCTCGGCTCTCTGGAAACACCATATATTTT. Translated: CSVVGKGSRLSGNTIYF.

This chain uses TRBV18 with TRBJ1-5, with 7 bases lining up with TRBD1. Germline CDR1 reads KGHSH; CDR2 reads LQKENI. J was trimmed by 2 bases and V by 2 bases; bases with no gene match: 3. The length of the CDR3 is 15 residues. CDR3 coding DNA: TGTGCCAGCTCACCAACTACAGGGGGCAATCAGCCCCAGCATTTT. The encoded protein is CASSPTTGGNQPQHF.

The gene calls are TRBV30 and TRBJ1-1; 11 bases align to TRBD1. The V and J ends lost 2 bases and 4 bases, in that order; junction bases with no gene match: 6. This CDR3 region has 15 residues. Germline V gene lookup returns CDR1 GTSNPN and CDR2 SVGIG (reference sequence). The CDR3 here is CAWSLGTGGVTEAFF. CDR3 DNA sequence: TGTGCCTGGAGTTTAGGGACAGGGGGAGTCACTGAAGCTTTCTTT.

The CDR3 DNA reads as TGTGCCAGCAGTTACGACTATGGGTATGGCTACACCTTC. This encodes CASSYDYGYGYTF. This rearrangement joins TRBV6-2 or TRBV6-3 to TRBJ1-2; no clear D. Per germline, CDR1 MNHEY and CDR2 SVGEGT. There are 13 residues in the CDR3. Trimming removed 2 bases from V and 5 bases from J, with 9 bases in between.

The chain carries TRBV4-1 and TRBJ1-2, with D possibly being TRBD1 (6 bases). There are 14 residues in the CDR3. The V end was cut by 0 bases, the J end by 5 bases, with 10 bases between. Germline-derived CDR1 and CDR2 are MGHRA and YSYEKL. The CDR3 loop is CASSQDVTGYGYTF. The CDR3 nucleotides read TGCGCCAGCAGCCAAGATGTCACAGGGTATGGCTACACCTTC.

Here the CDR3 DNA reads TGTGCCAGCAGTTTAAGGGGGCGTAACTATGGCTACACCTTC. Amino acids: CASSLRGRNYGYTF. The chain links TRBV28 to TRBJ1-2; 7 bases agree with TRBD1. CDR1 MDHEN and CDR2 SYDVKM come from the germline V gene. This CDR3 contains 14 residues. Trimming at V came to 2 bases and at J to 1 base, leaving 1 base not matched to a gene.

This clone showed up just once. This chain connects TRBV4-1 to TRBJ1-2; D is perhaps TRBD1 (5 bases). This CDR3 has 17 amino acids. The V end lost 0 bases, the J end lost 0 bases, and 14 bases lay between the germline ends. Germline V gives CDR1 MGHRA, CDR2 YSYEKL. The CDR3 bases are TGCGCCAGCAGCCAAGAACGGGGGATTTTAGCTAACTATGGCTACACCTTC. Its protein is CASSQERGILANYGYTF.

The chain joins TRBV30 to TRBJ1-4, with 7 bases fitting TRBD1. From germline, CDR1 is GTSNPN and CDR2 SVGIG (reference sequence). The V and J ends lost 5 bases and 0 bases, in that order; junction bases with no gene match: 15. The CDR3 consists of 18 residues. CDR3 nucleotide sequence: TGTGCCTGGGGGCCGGGACAGCGGAAGGTTGCAACTAATGAAAAACTGTTTTTT. This encodes CAWGPGQRKVATNEKLFF. Supplemented by reference TRBV30 and TRBJ1-4, the full variable domain reads SQTIHQWPATLVQPVGSPLSLECTVEGTSNPNLYWYRQAAGRGLQLLFYSVGIGQISSEVPQNLSASRPQDRQFILSSKKLLLSDSGFYLCAWGPGQRKVATNEKLFFGSGTQLSVL.

The table lists this clone with a few counts. V is TRBV5-1 and J is TRBJ2-5; TRBD1 might be the D (6 bases). The germline V gene encodes CDR1 SGHRS and CDR2 YFSETQ. This CDR3 is built from 15 residues. The V and J ends lost 0 bases and 5 bases respectively, with 14 bases between them. The CDR3 coding sequence is TGCGCCAGCAGCTTGGGATCAGGGGACGGCGAGACCCAGTACTTC. It specifies CASSLGSGDGETQYF.

In nucleotides, the CDR3 is TGCAGCGTTGAAGATCTCGCGGGGTTTAGAACTGAAGCTTTCTTT. Protein sequence: CSVEDLAGFRTEAFF. This rearrangement joins TRBV29-1 to TRBJ1-1; the D is unclear. Germline assignment: CDR1 SQVTM and CDR2 ANQGSEA. V lost 0 bases and J 5 bases, leaving 16 bases between the germline ends. There are 15 residues in the CDR3.

The J gene is TRBJ2-1, the V gene TRBV6-5; TRBD2 matches at 11 bases. Germline trimming cut 6 bases from V and 7 bases from J; bases unmatched to any gene: 5. Germline CDR1 MNHEY, CDR2 SVGAGI. The CDR3 totals 14 residues. The CDR3 is CASSTSGSFNEQFF. In nucleotides, the CDR3 is TGTGCCAGCAGCACTAGCGGGAGCTTTAATGAGCAGTTCTTC.

V usage is TRBV14 and J usage is TRBJ1-2; 7 bases align to TRBD1. There are 14 residues in the CDR3. CDR1 and CDR2 (germline): SGHDN, FVKESK. V was clipped by 4 bases and J by 6 bases; unmatched bases: 8. CDR3 sequence (DNA): TGTGCCAGCAGCCGACAGGGCCCCACGGATGGCTACACCTTC. Its translation is CASSRQGPTDGYTF.

The chain links TRBV6-1 to TRBJ1-6; TRBD1 matches 7 bases. Germline CDR1 is MNHNS and CDR2 is SASEGT. The CDR3 is made up of 16 amino acids. J gave up 7 bases and V 4 bases, and 10 bases lay outside the gene matches. This CDR3 is CASSAGGQVGNSPLHF. The DNA for the CDR3 is TGTGCCAGCAGTGCCGGCGGACAGGTTGGAAATTCACCCCTCCACTTT.

There are a few counts of this clone. The rearrangement joins TRBV9 to TRBJ1-2; perhaps TRBD1 as D (5 bases). The CDR3 extends over 13 amino acids. Germline V gene sequence: CDR1 SGDLS, CDR2 YYNGEE. Trimming shortened V by 3 bases and J by 6 bases, and 12 bases separated the two germline ends. CDR3 DNA: TGTGCCAGCAGCGCTTCAGGGACTAATGGCTACACCTTC. This translates into CASSASGTNGYTF.

In its sample, this clone was seen a few times. The chain has TRBV29-1 and TRBJ1-1, with D uncertain. Between the trimmed V and J ends, which lost 7 bases and 1 base, there was a span of 4 bases. The CDR3 runs 10 residues. Germline values: CDR1 SQVTM, CDR2 ANQGSEA. CDR3: CSAQNTEAFF. The CDR3, as DNA: TGCAGCGCCCAGAACACTGAAGCTTTCTTT.

The rearrangement links TRBV11-2 to TRBJ2-7, with 15 bases that match TRBD2. J was trimmed by 0 bases and V by 2 bases; bases with no gene match: 5. The length of the CDR3 is 18 residues. Germline V lookup: CDR1 SGHAT, CDR2 FQNNGV. CDR3 sequence (DNA): TGTGCCAGCAGCTTACGCGGGACTAGCGGGAGGAGCTCCTACGAGCAGTACTTC. Residues: CASSLRGTSGRSSYEQYF.

The rearrangement joins TRBV24-1 to TRBJ2-1; 8 bases agree with TRBD2. Trimming cost V 0 bases and J 9 bases; bases outside gene matches: 9. CDR1 is KGHDR and CDR2 is SFDVKD in the germline V gene. The CDR3 consists of 16 residues. DNA of the CDR3: TGTGCCACCAGTGATTTGGTCGGGAGGGCCAGAAGTGAGCAGTTCTTC. Amino acids: CATSDLVGRARSEQFF.

This clone was picked up one time. The CDR3 loop reads CASSLDSRSSGNTIYF. In DNA form, the CDR3 reads TGTGCCAGCAGTTTGGACAGCAGATCCTCTGGAAACACCATATATTTT. This chain connects TRBV28 to TRBJ1-3; D possibly corresponds to TRBD1 (6 bases). CDR1 and CDR2 from the germline V gene are MDHEN and SYDVKM. The germline V and J ends were trimmed by 3 bases and 0 bases, with 12 bases remaining between them. The CDR3 length is 16 residues.

This chain joins TRBV5-6 and TRBJ2-6, with D possibly TRBD1 on 6 matching bases. This CDR3 contains 14 residues. Trimming left V 4 bases short and J 6 bases short, with 11 bases between. Germline CDR1 SGHDT, CDR2 YYEEEE. The CDR3 loop reads CASSQQGEANVLTF. The CDR3 DNA is TGTGCCAGCAGCCAACAGGGTGAGGCCAACGTCCTGACTTTC.

In this sample, this clone turned up a few times. This chain connects TRBV2 to TRBJ2-7, with 10 bases aligning to TRBD1. The J segment lost 2 bases and the V segment lost 4 bases, leaving 5 bases of the junction unmatched. Germline V gives CDR1 SNHLY, CDR2 FYNNEI. This CDR3 contains 15 residues. The CDR3 DNA is TGTGCCAGCAGTGTTGAGGGGACAGGGGCCTACGAGCAGTACTTC. Translation: CASSVEGTGAYEQYF.

This rearrangement joins TRBV3-1 (or the pseudogene TRBV3-2) to TRBJ1-2; maybe TRBD1 (6 bases). The germline V gene encodes CDR1 LGHDT and CDR2 YNNKEL (reference sequence). The CDR3 has 15 residues. Trimming cost V 2 bases and J 5 bases, with 15 bases left between them. CDR3 DNA sequence: TGTGCCAGCAGCCAAATGACGGGCAGGGGTTATGGCTACACCTTC. Translating gives CASSQMTGRGYGYTF.

The V call is TRBV3-1 (or the pseudogene TRBV3-2), the J call TRBJ1-5; no reliable D call. The germline V gene has CDR1 LGHDT and CDR2 YNNKEL (reference sequence). The V end lost 6 bases, the J end lost 0 bases, and 6 bases lay between the germline ends. This CDR3 is 13 amino acids long. Here the CDR3 DNA reads TGTGCCAGCAGTCCTTTTAGCAATCAGCCCCAGCATTTT. It is translated as CASSPFSNQPQHF.

This clone rates as medium-sized. The chain is built from TRBV9 and TRBJ2-7, with a possible D match to TRBD1 (5 bases). Germline lookup yields CDR1 SGDLS and CDR2 YYNGEE. The CDR3 consists of 15 residues. Trimming left V 3 bases short and J 5 bases short, with 18 bases between. CDR3 region: CASSASTAPGDEQYF. For the CDR3, the DNA is TGTGCCAGCAGCGCCTCGACAGCTCCTGGGGACGAGCAGTACTTC.